This record covers a single TCR beta chain. Its antigen is still unknown. Germline V gives CDR1 LGHNA, CDR2 YSLEER. The CDR3 totals 14 residues. Losses at the gene ends were 3 bases for V and 8 bases for J; bases not matched to a gene: 5. With 60 Vbeta and 13 Jbeta primers, the PCR was carried out. Generated by immunoSEQ multiplex PCR, the TCRdb table keeps only in-frame clones and is missing some. The sample contains about 150,000 clones, 79% of which appear only once. These data are taken from a study of cytomegalovirus exposure and HLA in healthy donors. Notes on the study in general: Generally TCR sequences proved uncommon, though certain public TCRs appeared in numerous donors. Several of the most significant clusters appeared linked to common viral pathogens, based on a later analysis.

The chain links TRBV4-3 to TRBJ1-4; TRBD1 matches at 8 bases. The TCR originated in a man in his thirties or forties in good health and CMV-seropositive. Specimen: PBMCs. CDR3 coding DNA: TGCGCCAGCAGCCACGGACAGGGTGGGGAAAAACTGTTTTTT. This sequence encodes CASSHGQGGEKLFF.